This T cell receptor (beta chain) was profiled in a study of T-cell reconstitution after alpha-beta-depleted transplantation in children. This clonotype was counted only a few times. Its antigen is unknown. Broader study findings: The origin of alpha-beta T cells about two months after transplant was reportedly several hundred expanded graft clones. A year had passed since transplant, and T-cell counts and diversity by then came mostly from newly produced T cells. In some patients, recipient T cells and intrathymic progenitors surviving conditioning explained high day-60 diversity.

The V end lost 4 bases, the J end lost 4 bases, and 11 bases lay between the germline ends. CDR3 length: 13 residues. Germline CDR1 and CDR2: SGDLS and YYNGEE. A TCRbeta library incorporating unique molecular identifiers was prepared. TCRdb fed the PCR reads into MiXCR, producing one record per CDR3 protein. This sample yields a few hundred thousand distinct CDR3 sequences, of which 43% are seen a single time; 25% to 30% belongs to the top ten. This sample comprised PBMCs, obtained before TCRalphabeta/CD19-depleted stem cell transplant. This rearrangement joins TRBV9 to TRBJ1-2; a possible D gene is TRBD1 (5 bases). This clonotype originated in a girl aged 2 to 9 with aplastic anemia, due to receive a stem cell transplant. The DNA of the CDR3 is TGTGCCAGCAGCCCTGTTGGGACCTATGGCTACACCTTC. Encoded protein: CASSPVGTYGYTF.